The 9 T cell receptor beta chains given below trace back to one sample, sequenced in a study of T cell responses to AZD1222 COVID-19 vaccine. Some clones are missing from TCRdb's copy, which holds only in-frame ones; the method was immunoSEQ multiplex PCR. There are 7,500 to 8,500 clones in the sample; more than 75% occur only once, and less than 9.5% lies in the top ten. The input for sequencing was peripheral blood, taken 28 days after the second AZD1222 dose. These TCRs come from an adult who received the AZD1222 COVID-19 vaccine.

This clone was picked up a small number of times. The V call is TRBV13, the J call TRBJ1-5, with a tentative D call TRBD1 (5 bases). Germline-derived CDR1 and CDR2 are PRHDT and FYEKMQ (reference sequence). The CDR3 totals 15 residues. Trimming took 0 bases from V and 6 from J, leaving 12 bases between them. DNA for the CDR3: TGTGCCAGCAGCTTAGGTCAGGGTGACGCTCAGCCCCAGCATTTT. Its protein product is CASSLGQGDAQPQHF.

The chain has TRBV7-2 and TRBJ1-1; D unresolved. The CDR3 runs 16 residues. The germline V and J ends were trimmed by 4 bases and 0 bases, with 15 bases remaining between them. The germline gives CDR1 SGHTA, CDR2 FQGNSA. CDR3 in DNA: TGTGCCAGCAGCTCTAGCCTTGGCAGCTTGAACACTGAAGCTTTCTTT. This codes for CASSSSLGSLNTEAFF. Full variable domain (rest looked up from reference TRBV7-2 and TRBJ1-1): GAGVSQSPSNKVTEKGKDVELRCDPISGHTALYWYRQSLGQGLEFLIYFQGNSAPDKSGLPSDRFSAERTGGSVSTLTIQRTQQEDSAVYLCASSSSLGSLNTEAFFGQGTRLTVV.

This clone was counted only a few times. DNA for the CDR3: TGCAGCGTTGAAGGAGGGACAGGGTATGGCTACACCTTC. Its protein product is CSVEGGTGYGYTF. The chain combines TRBV29-1 with TRBJ1-2; 9 nucleotides align to TRBD1. Trimming removed 1 base from V and 5 bases from J; junction bases left unmatched: 2. CDR1 is SQVTM and CDR2 is ANQGSEA in the germline V gene. This CDR3 is built from 13 residues.

Written as DNA, the CDR3 is TGTGCCAGCAGCTTAATCACGGGGAGGTGGGCTTTCTTT. Translating it yields CASSLITGRWAFF. The genes are TRBV7-9 and TRBJ1-1, with D hard to call. The germline V and J ends were trimmed by 2 bases and 11 bases, with 15 bases remaining between them. CDR1 and CDR2 (germline): SEHNR, FQNEAQ (reference sequence). The CDR3 is 13 residues long.

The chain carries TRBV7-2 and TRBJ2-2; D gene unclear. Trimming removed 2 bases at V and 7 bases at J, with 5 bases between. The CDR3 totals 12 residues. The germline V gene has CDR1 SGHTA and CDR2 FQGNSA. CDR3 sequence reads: CASSLRNGELFF. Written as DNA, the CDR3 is TGTGCCAGCAGCTTACGTAACGGGGAGCTGTTTTTT.

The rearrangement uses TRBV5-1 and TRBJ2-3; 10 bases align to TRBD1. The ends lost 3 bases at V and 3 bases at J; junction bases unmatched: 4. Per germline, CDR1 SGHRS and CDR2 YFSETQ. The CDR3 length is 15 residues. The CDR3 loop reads CASSSTGGGTDTQYF. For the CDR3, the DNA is TGCGCCAGCAGCTCGACAGGGGGCGGGACAGATACGCAGTATTTT.

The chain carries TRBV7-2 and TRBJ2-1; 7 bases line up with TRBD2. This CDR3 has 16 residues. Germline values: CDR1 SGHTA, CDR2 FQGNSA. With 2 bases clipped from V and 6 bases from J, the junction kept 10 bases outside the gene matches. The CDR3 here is CASSLNGGRSVNEQFF. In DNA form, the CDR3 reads TGTGCCAGCAGCTTAAACGGCGGGAGATCAGTCAATGAGCAGTTCTTC.

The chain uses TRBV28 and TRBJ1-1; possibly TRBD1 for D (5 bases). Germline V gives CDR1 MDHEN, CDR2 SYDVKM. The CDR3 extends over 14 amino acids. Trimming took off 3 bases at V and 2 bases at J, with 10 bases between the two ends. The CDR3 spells CASSLTDVNTEAFF. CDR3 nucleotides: TGTGCCAGCAGTTTGACAGATGTTAACACTGAAGCTTTCTTT.

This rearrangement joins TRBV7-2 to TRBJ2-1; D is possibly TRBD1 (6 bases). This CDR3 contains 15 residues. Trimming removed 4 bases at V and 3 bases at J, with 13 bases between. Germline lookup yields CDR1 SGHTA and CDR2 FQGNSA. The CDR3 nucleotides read TGTGCCAGCAGCTCGGGACACCAGGGCTACAATGAGCAGTTCTTC. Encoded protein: CASSSGHQGYNEQFF.